One sample yielded the 4 T cell receptor beta chains listed below, sequenced in a study of blood T cell repertoires in COVID-19. Sequenced by immunoSEQ multiplex PCR; TCRdb stores in-frame clones only, minus some. This repertoire shows roughly 320,000 clones, roughly 90% found once; its top ten account for about 4%. Sequencing used PBMCs or T cells enriched from blood (not recorded which). The receptor source for this set is a woman in her twenties or thirties who had been exposed to COVID-19.

This chain connects TRBV30 to TRBJ1-1, with D unclear. V was clipped by 1 base and J by 0 bases, with 9 bases between them. The V gene's germline CDR1 is GTSNPN and CDR2 SVGIG (reference sequence). This CDR3 is 14 amino acids long. In nucleotides, the CDR3 is TGTGCCTGGAGTGGGGAGGCCCTGAACACTGAAGCTTTCTTT. As protein: CAWSGEALNTEAFF.

This chain joins TRBV12-5 and TRBJ2-5; 9 positions match TRBD2. This CDR3 comprises 15 residues. J lost 2 bases, V lost 8 bases, and 9 bases had no gene match. Per the germline V gene, CDR1 is LGHNT and CDR2 is FRNRAP. Here the CDR3 reads CASSRGRGGQETQYF. The CDR3 DNA reads TGTGCTAGTAGTAGAGGGCGGGGGGGGCAAGAGACCCAGTACTTC.

The chain combines TRBV23-1 with TRBJ1-6; 9 bases fit TRBD1. TRBV23-1 belongs to the ORF category, with a function that is uncertain. The CDR3 covers 18 residues. J gave up 4 bases and V 1 base, and 8 bases lay outside the gene matches. CDR3 loop: CASSQYVNRGRYNSPLHF. The CDR3 coding sequence is TGCGCCAGCAGTCAATACGTAAACAGGGGGCGTTATAATTCACCCCTCCACTTT.

The chain has TRBV11-2 and TRBJ1-1; D gene uncertain. CDR3 length equals 15 residues. Germline V lookup: CDR1 SGHAT, CDR2 FQNNGV. Trimming removed 3 bases from V and 1 base from J, with 12 bases in between. CDR3 amino acids: CASSFLAAANTEAFF. The CDR3 region has the DNA TGTGCCAGCAGCTTTTTAGCGGCCGCGAACACTGAAGCTTTCTTT.